The clone carrying this TCR beta chain was detected many times. The data originate from a study of blood T cell repertoires in COVID-19. About the study: Donors in the United States, Italy and Spain gave samples during acute or convalescent COVID-19. T cells, B-cell-depleted T cells, or PBMCs supplied cDNA or gDNA.

J gave up 5 bases and V 4 bases, and 10 bases lay outside the gene matches. The germline gives CDR1 SEHNR, CDR2 FQNEAQ (reference sequence). The CDR3 has 15 amino acids. The authors' processing: Estimated nucleated cell counts came from reference gene primer amplification. Method: immunoSEQ multiplex PCR; TCRdb's copy keeps in-frame clones and lacks some. V and J calls plus clone size are reproduced from that table; the DNA served to infer D and trimming. The sample includes roughly 120,000 clones, approximately 65% of them seen just once. V and J are TRBV7-9 and TRBJ1-2; 7 bases are a match to TRBD1. Sequenced material: peripheral blood. The source is a woman aged 60-70 years with acute or convalescent COVID-19. The CDR3 DNA follows: TGTGCCAGCAGCTCAGCCGACAGGGCCGGTTATGGCTACACCTTC. Translation gives CASSSADRAGYGYTF.